The 17 T cell receptor beta chains reported below all come from one sample, sequenced in a study of cytomegalovirus exposure and HLA in healthy donors. The PCR contained 60 Vbeta and 13 Jbeta primers. Generated by immunoSEQ multiplex PCR, the TCRdb table keeps only in-frame clones and is missing some. The sample carries 150,000 to 200,000 clones, nearly 80% recorded once. The sequencing input was PBMCs. These receptor sequences come from a man over 45 in good health and CMV-seropositive.

This clone was recorded once. DNA for the CDR3: TGTGCCAGCAGCTTAACAGGCGGGGGCAGCACAGATACGCAGTATTTT. It specifies CASSLTGGGSTDTQYF. The chain carries TRBV7-3 and TRBJ2-3; D might be TRBD2 (7 bases). From germline, CDR1 is SGHTA and CDR2 FQGTGA. V was cut by 0 bases and J by 0 bases, with 10 bases left in between. This CDR3 spans 16 amino acids. Full variable domain (outside the CDR3, taken from reference TRBV7-3 and TRBJ2-3): GAGVSQTPSNKVTEKGKYVELRCDPISGHTALYWYRQSLGQGPEFLIYFQGTGAADDSGLPNDRFFAVRPEGSVSTLKIQRTERGDSAVYLCASSLTGGGSTDTQYFGPGTRLTVL.

The J gene is TRBJ2-6, the V gene TRBV29-1; D is ambiguous. The CDR3 runs 12 residues. The germline V gene has CDR1 SQVTM and CDR2 ANQGSEA. The ends were cut back, 4 bases at V and 1 base at J, with 2 bases in the middle. This CDR3 reads CSVVSGANVLTF. CDR3 DNA: TGCAGCGTTGTATCTGGGGCCAACGTCCTGACTTTC.

The chain uses TRBV5-6 and TRBJ1-2; no definite D call. Trimming shortened V by 3 bases and J by 7 bases, and 10 bases separated the two germline ends. Germline CDR1 is SGHDT and CDR2 is YYEEEE. The CDR3 covers 12 residues. As DNA, the CDR3 is TGTGCCAGCAGCTCGCCCGGGTTTGGCTACACCTTC. Residues: CASSSPGFGYTF.

The V gene is TRBV7-7, the J gene TRBJ1-6; D unresolved. The CDR3 is made up of 19 amino acids. V lost 5 bases and J lost 1, with 21 bases in between. Looked up from germline, CDR1 is SSHAT and CDR2 is FNYEAQ (reference sequence). The CDR3 DNA is TGTGCCAGCAGCCCTACTAGACATCCCCTCGGGTCCTATAATTCACCCCTCCACTTT. This sequence encodes CASSPTRHPLGSYNSPLHF. The whole variable domain, remainder taken from reference TRBV7-7 and TRBJ1-6, is GAGVSQSPRYKVTKRGQDVTLRCDPISSHATLYWYQQALGQGPEFLTYFNYEAQPDKSGLPSDRFSAERPEGSISTLTIQRTEQRDSAMYRCASSPTRHPLGSYNSPLHFGNGTRLTVT.

V and J are TRBV29-1 and TRBJ1-1; possible D gene TRBD1, 6 bases. The CDR3 extends over 14 amino acids. Germline CDR1 and CDR2: SQVTM and ANQGSEA. V was clipped by 5 bases and J by 2 bases, with 15 bases between them. CDR3 coding DNA: TGCAGCGTTCAAAGGGGGTCCGGAAACACTGAAGCTTTCTTT. This sequence encodes CSVQRGSGNTEAFF. The full variable domain, with the rest looked up from reference TRBV29-1 and TRBJ1-1, is SAVISQKPSRDICQRGTSLTIQCQVDSQVTMMFWYRQQPGQSLTLIATANQGSEATYESGFVIDKFPISRPNLTFSTLTVSNMSPEDSSIYLCSVQRGSGNTEAFFGQGTRLTVV.

This chain uses TRBV5-5 with TRBJ2-5, with a tentative D call TRBD1 (5 bases). The germline gives CDR1 SGHKS, CDR2 YYEKEE (reference sequence). Trimming removed 0 bases from V and 1 base from J, with 10 bases in between. The length of the CDR3 is 15 residues. The CDR3 is CASSLARAVQETQYF. CDR3 nucleotide sequence: TGTGCCAGCAGCTTGGCCAGGGCAGTCCAAGAGACCCAGTACTTC.

V is TRBV7-6 and J is TRBJ2-3, with D tentatively TRBD2 (6 bases). This CDR3 spans 14 amino acids. Germline V gene data show CDR1 as SGHVS and CDR2 as FNYEAQ. Trimming stripped 4 bases from V and 2 bases from J, with 10 bases between. The CDR3 reads CASSWGETTDTQYF. CDR3 in DNA: TGTGCCAGCAGCTGGGGGGAAACCACAGATACGCAGTATTTT. The full variable domain, with the rest looked up from reference TRBV7-6 and TRBJ2-3, is GAGVSQSPRYKVTKRGQDVALRCDPISGHVSLYWYRQALGQGPEFLTYFNYEAQQDKSGLPNDRFSAERPEGSISTLTIQRTEQRDSAMYRCASSWGETTDTQYFGPGTRLTVL.

The chain joins TRBV5-1 to TRBJ2-1; weak D call: TRBD1 (6 bases). The V end lost 4 bases, the J end lost 4 bases, and 12 bases lay between the germline ends. Germline loops: CDR1 SGHRS, CDR2 YFSETQ. The CDR3 spans 14 residues. The CDR3 sequence is CASSPGQSYNEQFF. CDR3 DNA: TGCGCCAGCAGCCCCGGACAGTCTTACAATGAGCAGTTCTTC.

This chain links TRBV2 with TRBJ1-6; D call uncertain. Trimming took off 6 bases at V and 0 bases at J, with 3 bases between the two ends. The CDR3 is made up of 13 amino acids. Germline CDR1 is SNHLY and CDR2 is FYNNEI. CDR3: CASRSSYNSPLHF. Here the CDR3 DNA reads TGTGCCAGCAGGAGCTCCTATAATTCACCCCTCCACTTT.

The CDR3 spells CASSGQGSNTEAFF. Here the CDR3 DNA reads TGCGCCAGCAGTGGTCAGGGGTCAAACACTGAAGCTTTCTTT. V is TRBV5-1 and J is TRBJ1-1; D might be TRBD1 (6 bases). The CDR3 loop spans 14 amino acids. V was trimmed by 5 bases and J by 2 bases, leaving 13 bases between them. CDR1 and CDR2 (germline): SGHRS, YFSETQ.

This clone was seen more than once but under ten times. The CDR3 DNA follows: TGTGCCAGCAGTGAGGCCCCTGACACTGAAGCTTTCTTT. Translated, it gives CASSEAPDTEAFF. V usage is TRBV2 and J usage is TRBJ1-1, with D uncertain. Trimming left V 3 bases short and J 3 bases short, with 8 bases between. Per the germline V gene, CDR1 is SNHLY and CDR2 is FYNNEI. The CDR3 sequence is 13 residues long.

This clone has just a few counts. The gene calls are TRBV4-1 and TRBJ2-1, with 9 bases that match TRBD1. The CDR3 spans 15 residues. The V segment lost 4 bases and the J segment 5 bases; nucleotides outside the gene matches: 6. From germline, CDR1 is MGHRA and CDR2 YSYEKL. As DNA, the CDR3 is TGCGCCAGCAGCCGAGTGGGACAGGGTAACAATGAGCAGTTCTTC. Its translation is CASSRVGQGNNEQFF.

Concerning this clone itself: A read error may account for a junction end that differs from germline. V and J are TRBV5-1 and TRBJ1-6, with D uncertain. Germline V gene data show CDR1 as SGHRS and CDR2 as YFSETQ. The CDR3 runs 15 residues. As DNA, the CDR3 is TGCGCCGGCAGCTTGATGGGGAGTAATAATTCACCCCTCCACTTT. This gives the protein CAGSLMGSNNSPLHF.

The chain joins TRBV10-3 to TRBJ2-7; 9 bases are shared with TRBD1. The germline gives CDR1 ENHRY, CDR2 SYGVKD. The CDR3 is 13 residues long. V lost 4 bases, J lost 6 bases, and 4 bases stayed unmatched. In nucleotides, the CDR3 is TGTGCCATCAGTGGGGGGGGACAGGGCGAGCAGTACGTC. It encodes CAISGGGQGEQYV.

The J gene is TRBJ1-2, the V gene TRBV5-1; the D is unclear. The V gene's germline CDR1 is SGHRS and CDR2 YFSETQ. V lost 3 bases and J lost 1, with 13 bases in between. This CDR3 has 15 residues. CDR3 nucleotides: TGCGCCAGCAGCTGGAGTGGCGAGGGTAACTATGGCTACACCTTC. Translating it yields CASSWSGEGNYGYTF.

The chain is built from TRBV19 and TRBJ1-5; 10 positions agree with TRBD1. The junction had 12 bases not matched to a gene; V was cut back by 3 bases and J by 10 bases. The CDR3 has 16 amino acids. CDR1 LNHDA and CDR2 SQIVND come from the germline V gene (reference sequence). CDR3: CASSIAGTGAGRPQHF. For the CDR3, the DNA is TGTGCCAGTAGTATCGCCGGGACAGGGGCGGGCCGCCCCCAGCATTTT.

This clone turned up a few times. The chain links TRBV5-1 to TRBJ2-5; D remains ambiguous. CDR1 and CDR2 (germline): SGHRS, YFSETQ. This CDR3 is built from 13 residues. V dropped 4 bases and J dropped 0 bases, with 7 bases sitting between them. The CDR3 DNA reads TGCGCCAGCAGCGTACGGGACCAAGAGACCCAGTACTTC. Translating gives CASSVRDQETQYF.